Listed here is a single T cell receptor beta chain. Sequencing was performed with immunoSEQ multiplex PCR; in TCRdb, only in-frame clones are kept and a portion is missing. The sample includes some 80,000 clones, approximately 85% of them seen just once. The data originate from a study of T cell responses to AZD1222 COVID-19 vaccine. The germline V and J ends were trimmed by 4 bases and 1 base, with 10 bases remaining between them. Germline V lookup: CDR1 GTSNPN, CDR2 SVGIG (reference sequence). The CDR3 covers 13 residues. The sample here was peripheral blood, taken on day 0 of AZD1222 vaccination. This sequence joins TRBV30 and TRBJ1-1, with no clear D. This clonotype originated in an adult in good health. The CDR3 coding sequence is TGTGCCTGGACTAGAGGGTCGAACACTGAAGCTTTCTTT. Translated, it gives CAWTRGSNTEAFF.